This T cell receptor (beta chain) is drawn from a study of control samples from healthy donors and cancer patients. Sequencing used immunoSEQ multiplex PCR; TCRdb keeps in-frame clones, though not all of them. The table records about 230,000 clones, around 80% of them present only once. V was cut by 1 base and J by 4 bases, with 13 bases left in between. In germline, CDR1 is KGHSH, CDR2 LQKENI. The CDR3 has 16 amino acids. The genes are TRBV18 and TRBJ1-4, with unresolved D. Material for sequencing was PBMCs. This receptor was identified in an older woman with lung cancer. The CDR3 coding sequence is TGTGCCAGCTCACCACGGTTGACACCGGATAATGAAAAACTGTTTTTT. Translated, it gives CASSPRLTPDNEKLFF.